A single sample gave rise to the 21 T cell receptor beta chains below, sequenced in a study of human T cells and chemical hapten exposure. TCRdb re-derived calls from the RACE reads in MiXCR, one entry per CDR3 protein. The data show 380,000 or so distinct CDR3 sequences, 4.5% to 5.5% seen once. The time point denotes: pre-sensitization, week 0. The treatment here: therapeutic diphenylcyclopropenone sensitization with weekly scalp DPC. Sequencing used whole blood, obtained in connection with sensitization to the hapten diphenylcyclopropenone (DPC). These receptors came from a woman under 30 with alopecia areata. Some clones in this sample may be carry-over from other donors' samples.

In this sample, this clonotype turned up many times. The V gene is TRBV12-3 or TRBV12-4, the J gene TRBJ2-6, with 8 bases lining up with TRBD2. V was clipped by 6 bases and J by 0 bases; unmatched bases: 13. The CDR3 loop spans 19 amino acids. CDR3 coding DNA: TGTGCCAGCAGCCCCAAAGCAGCGGGGGTGTACTCTGGGGCCAACGTCCTGACTTTC. It is translated as CASSPKAAGVYSGANVLTF.

This clonotype was observed a handful of times. This chain links TRBV6-5 with TRBJ1-1; D call uncertain. The CDR3 runs 13 residues. The V end was cut by 2 bases, the J end by 8 bases, with 12 bases between. Germline assignment: CDR1 MNHEY and CDR2 SVGAGI. The CDR3 nucleotides read TGTGCCAGCAGTTACGGGGTCCGTTCCGAAGCTTTCTTT. It specifies CASSYGVRSEAFF.

This clonotype has a handful of counts. The rearrangement uses TRBV2 and TRBJ1-1, with 7 bases identical to TRBD1. This CDR3 is built from 14 residues. V lost 7 bases and J lost 1; bases outside the gene matches: 6. Germline assignment: CDR1 SNHLY and CDR2 FYNNEI. The CDR3 loop is CASIYRGKNTEAFF. CDR3 nucleotide sequence: TGTGCCAGCATCTACAGGGGCAAGAACACTGAAGCTTTCTTT.

The gene calls are TRBV5-1 and TRBJ2-1; D uncertain. Germline V gene lookup returns CDR1 SGHRS and CDR2 YFSETQ. The CDR3 length is 13 residues. V was shortened by 0 bases and J by 6 bases, with 7 bases between the two germline ends. CDR3 nucleotide sequence: TGCGCCAGCAGCTTGGTACAGTCCAATGAGCAGTTCTTC. Protein product: CASSLVQSNEQFF.

This clonotype has ten or more counts. V and J are TRBV7-9 and TRBJ2-3; TRBD2 matches 9 bases. The CDR3 runs 15 residues. Germline values: CDR1 SEHNR, CDR2 FQNEAQ (reference sequence). J was trimmed by 2 bases and V by 5 bases; bases with no gene match: 5. CDR3 coding DNA: TGTGCCAGCAGCCTGACTAGCGGATACACAGATACGCAGTATTTT. This encodes CASSLTSGYTDTQYF.

This clonotype was seen a few times. The V and J genes are TRBV20-1 and TRBJ2-3; 11 bases fit TRBD2. The CDR3 totals 15 residues. Germline CDR1 DFQATT, CDR2 SNEGSKA (reference sequence). J lost 4 bases, V lost 1 base, and 4 bases had no gene match. DNA of the CDR3: TGCAGTGCTAGAGGACTAGCGGGAATCCCAGATACGCAGTATTTT. It is translated as CSARGLAGIPDTQYF.

This clonotype has just a few counts. The rearrangement links TRBV12-3 or TRBV12-4 to TRBJ2-5; unclear D gene. V lost 3 bases and J 5 bases, leaving 13 bases between the germline ends. This CDR3 comprises 14 residues. CDR3 protein: CASSFFSVGETQYF. As DNA, the CDR3 is TGTGCCAGCAGTTTTTTTTCTGTCGGGGAGACCCAGTACTTC.

This clonotype has a count of ten or more. V and J are TRBV7-9 and TRBJ1-1; no clear D. Per germline, CDR1 SEHNR and CDR2 FQNEAQ (reference sequence). V dropped 2 bases and J dropped 8 bases, with 12 bases sitting between them. The CDR3 runs 13 residues. CDR3 loop: CASSLNKAAEAFF. DNA for the CDR3: TGTGCCAGCAGCTTAAACAAGGCTGCAGAAGCTTTCTTT. The whole variable domain, filled in from reference TRBV7-9 and TRBJ1-1, reads DTGVSQNPRHKITKRGQNVTFRCDPISEHNRLYWYRQTLGQGPEFLTYFQNEAQLEKSRLLSDRFSAERPKGSFSTLEIQRTEQGDSAMYLCASSLNKAAEAFFGQGTRLTVV.

This clonotype has at least ten counts. The V call is TRBV7-2, the J call TRBJ2-2; D perhaps matches TRBD2 (5 bases). The ends were cut back, 3 bases at V and 6 bases at J, with 14 bases in the middle. Per germline, CDR1 SGHTA and CDR2 FQGNSA. CDR3 length: 15 residues. Here the CDR3 reads CASSFGVGVSGELFF. CDR3 DNA: TGTGCCAGCAGCTTTGGGGTGGGAGTCTCCGGGGAGCTGTTTTTT.

This clonotype was counted ten times or more. The V call is TRBV10-3, the J call TRBJ1-1; D might be TRBD1 (5 bases). Trimming took 3 bases from V and 4 from J, leaving 12 bases between them. CDR3 length: 14 amino acids. The germline V gene has CDR1 ENHRY and CDR2 SYGVKD. The CDR3 DNA reads TGTGCCATCAGTGATGCAGGGCTTGGCACTGAAGCTTTCTTT. This gives the protein CAISDAGLGTEAFF.

This clonotype came up many times. The rearrangement uses TRBV2 and TRBJ2-3; 7 nucleotides align to TRBD2. Germline CDR1 is SNHLY and CDR2 is FYNNEI. The CDR3 extends over 13 amino acids. Losses at the gene ends were 7 bases for V and 4 bases for J; bases not matched to a gene: 5. The CDR3 DNA follows: TGTGCCAGCATGGGAGGGGTCGCAGATACGCAGTATTTT. Protein: CASMGGVADTQYF.

V gene TRBV12-5 combines with J gene TRBJ2-3, with 8 bases fitting TRBD2. CDR1 is LGHNT, CDR2 FRNRAP, per germline. This CDR3 has 14 residues. Unmatched junction bases numbered 6, after V lost 4 bases and J lost 6 bases. CDR3 sequence reads: CASGSSGGGDTQYF. The CDR3 DNA reads as TGTGCTAGTGGTTCCAGCGGGGGCGGCGATACGCAGTATTTT.

The V gene is TRBV12-3 or TRBV12-4, the J gene TRBJ1-1, with D tentatively TRBD1 (6 bases). V was cut by 6 bases and J by 1 base, with 15 bases left in between. The CDR3 sequence is 15 residues long. Here the CDR3 reads CASSPNTGRNTEAFF. CDR3 DNA sequence: TGTGCCAGCAGCCCGAATACAGGGAGGAACACTGAAGCTTTCTTT.

This clonotype was counted many times. This chain connects TRBV27 to TRBJ2-4; possible D gene TRBD2, 6 bases. The CDR3 has 13 residues. Germline lookup yields CDR1 MNHEY and CDR2 SMNVEV (reference sequence). V was trimmed by 4 bases and J by 6 bases, leaving 10 bases between them. DNA for the CDR3: TGTGCCAGCAGTTGGGGGGAGCTAAACATTCAGTACTTC. This translates into CASSWGELNIQYF.

There are many counts of this clonotype. V usage is TRBV7-2 and J usage is TRBJ1-2; no clear D. V lost 0 bases, J lost 3 bases, and 5 bases lay in between. CDR3 length: 13 residues. Germline CDR1 SGHTA, CDR2 FQGNSA. The CDR3 sequence is CASSLAADYGYTF. The DNA for the CDR3 is TGTGCCAGCAGCTTAGCGGCTGACTATGGCTACACCTTC.

This clonotype was counted at least ten times. The chain couples TRBV4-3 to TRBJ2-7, with D uncertain. The CDR3 contains 15 residues. Germline assignment: CDR1 LGHNA and CDR2 YSLEER. The ends were cut back, 0 bases at V and 3 bases at J, with 12 bases in the middle. CDR3 in DNA: TGCGCCAGCAGCCAAGATCCGTCAGTTTTCTACGAGCAGTACTTC. Amino acid sequence: CASSQDPSVFYEQYF.

This rearrangement joins TRBV7-9 to TRBJ2-5; 9 nucleotides match TRBD2. With 3 bases clipped from V and 5 bases from J, the junction kept 10 bases outside the gene matches. The CDR3 runs 16 residues. Germline assignment: CDR1 SEHNR and CDR2 FQNEAQ (reference sequence). CDR3 DNA: TGTGCCAGCAGCTTCTTGCGGGGGGGCCGAGGGGAGACCCAGTACTTC. This sequence encodes CASSFLRGGRGETQYF.

This clonotype was seen at least ten times. V is TRBV12-3 or TRBV12-4 and J is TRBJ2-7; 10 nucleotides line up with TRBD2. The CDR3 has 15 amino acids. The J segment lost 3 bases and the V segment lost 4 bases, leaving 6 bases of the junction unmatched. CDR3 DNA sequence: TGTGCCAGCAGTTCCTCTAGCGGGGGCCGCTACGAGCAGTACTTC. Its translation is CASSSSSGGRYEQYF.

This clonotype was seen repeatedly, ten times or more. The rearrangement uses TRBV12-3 or TRBV12-4 and TRBJ1-4; 7 bases fit TRBD1. The CDR3 runs to 15 residues. V shed 4 bases and J 8 bases; nucleotides not matched to a gene: 10. CDR3 amino acids: CASSSNRGSGEKLFF. The CDR3, as DNA: TGTGCCAGCAGTTCAAACAGGGGCTCGGGCGAAAAACTGTTTTTT.

This clonotype was counted a few times. J is TRBJ1-5 and V is TRBV20-1, with 8 nucleotides matching TRBD1. V shed 3 bases, J shed 3 bases, and the junction held 4 bases outside the gene matches. CDR1 is DFQATT and CDR2 is SNEGSKA in the germline V gene (reference sequence). The CDR3 loop spans 14 amino acids. CDR3 nucleotide sequence: TGCAGTGCTAGGCAGGGGGCTTCCAATCAGCCCCAGCATTTT. Residues: CSARQGASNQPQHF.

This clonotype was seen at least ten times. The CDR3 coding sequence is TGTGCCAGCTCACCTGGGGAGGCTGTGTCGCAGTATTTT. It codes for CASSPGEAVSQYF. The J gene is TRBJ2-3, the V gene TRBV18; perhaps TRBD2 as D (6 bases). The V end lost 3 bases, the J end lost 10 bases, and 14 bases lay between the germline ends. Germline-derived CDR1 and CDR2 are KGHSH and LQKENI. CDR3 length: 13 amino acids.